Following are 14 T cell receptor beta chains from one sample sequenced in a study of prognosis after radiotherapy for stage I lung cancer. With two-round multiplex PCR, TCR beta CDR3 sequences were amplified from genomic DNA. For every TRBV and TRBJ gene, a specific primer was used in first-round PCR. TCRdb used MiXCR to reprocess the multiplex PCR reads, holding one entry per CDR3 protein. Among roughly 15,000 distinct CDR3 sequences, about 15% were seen once, and the ten largest hold around two fifths. Material: PBMCs, obtained before or after stereotactic body radiation therapy (not recorded which). The receptors stem from a donor of 50 years or more with non-small cell lung cancer.

This clonotype occurred many times. The chain has TRBV13 and TRBJ2-5, with 13 positions matching TRBD2. The CDR3 is 16 residues long. V shed 5 bases and J 4 bases; nucleotides not matched to a gene: 7. Germline CDR1 PRHDT, CDR2 FYEKMQ (reference sequence). The CDR3 loop is CASSPPTSGGLETQYF. The CDR3, as DNA: TGTGCCAGCAGCCCACCGACTAGCGGGGGGTTAGAGACCCAGTACTTC. The full variable domain, in which reference TRBV13 and TRBJ2-5 provide the parts outside the CDR3, is AAGVIQSPRHLIKEKRETATLKCYPIPRHDTVYWYQQGPGQDPQFLISFYEKMQSDKGSIPDRFSAQQFSDYHSELNMSSLELGDSALYFCASSPPTSGGLETQYFGPGTRLLVL.

This clonotype was recorded many times. The chain combines TRBV6-5 with TRBJ1-5; D uncertain. The germline V gene has CDR1 MNHEY and CDR2 SVGAGI. The CDR3 contains 11 residues. Trimming removed 3 bases at V and 13 bases at J, with 10 bases between. CDR3 protein: CASSYGRSQHF. The DNA for the CDR3 is TGTGCCAGCAGTTATGGCAGGTCTCAGCATTTT.

In the case of this clonotype: Germline is not matched at one junction end, which may reflect a read error. V gene TRBV5-1 combines with J gene TRBJ2-2, with 10 bases aligning to TRBD2. The CDR3 has 16 residues. Germline assignment: CDR1 SGHRS and CDR2 YFSETQ. Written as DNA, the CDR3 is TGCGCCAGCAGCTCCTTAGCGGGGGGCTCCACCGGTGAGCTGTTTTTT. Its protein is CASSSLAGGSTGELFF.

This clonotype was seen a few times. Just one base apart from a much larger clone, this may be a read error. J is TRBJ2-2 and V is TRBV6-1, with 7 bases that match TRBD1. This CDR3 is 14 amino acids long. CDR1 and CDR2 (germline): MNHNS, SASEGT. Here the CDR3 reads CASSETGNTEELFF. As DNA, the CDR3 is TGTGCCAGCAGTGAGACAGGGAACACCGAGGAGCTGTTTTTT.

This chain uses TRBV12-3 or TRBV12-4 with TRBJ2-1, with unresolved D. Trimming stripped 5 bases from V and 2 bases from J, with 13 bases between. The CDR3 length is 15 residues. The CDR3 DNA reads as TGTGCCAGCAGTCCCCATGTTAGGGCCTACAATGAGCAGTTCTTC. Its protein is CASSPHVRAYNEQFF.

This clonotype was observed a handful of times. This chain links TRBV28 with TRBJ1-3; a weak D match, TRBD1 (5 bases). Germline V gene sequence: CDR1 MDHEN, CDR2 SYDVKM. CDR3 length: 15 residues. Trimming took 6 bases from V and 2 from J, leaving 14 bases between them. CDR3 sequence: CASSPPTAAGNTIYF. CDR3 nucleotide sequence: TGTGCCAGCAGCCCCCCGACAGCGGCTGGAAACACCATATATTTT.

Ten or more counts support this clonotype. V and J are TRBV7-9 and TRBJ2-1; weak D call: TRBD2 (5 bases). This CDR3 is built from 15 residues. Germline loops: CDR1 SEHNR, CDR2 FQNEAQ (reference sequence). V lost 1 base and J 6 bases, leaving 13 bases between the germline ends. The CDR3 bases are TGTGCCAGCAGCTTAGGCCGAACGGGGTTCAATGAGCAGTTCTTC. Encoded protein: CASSLGRTGFNEQFF. Combining the CDR3 with reference TRBV7-9 and TRBJ2-1 gives the whole variable domain DTGVSQNPRHKITKRGQNVTFRCDPISEHNRLYWYRQTLGQGPEFLTYFQNEAQLEKSRLLSDRFSAERPKGSFSTLEIQRTEQGDSAMYLCASSLGRTGFNEQFFGPGTRLTVL.

Concerning this clonotype: This is likely a read error, given that the CDR3 carries no conserved phenylalanine or tryptophan at its end. J is TRBJ1-1 and V is TRBV27; D unresolved. This CDR3 has 16 residues. Germline values: CDR1 MNHEY, CDR2 SMNVEV (reference sequence). The CDR3 coding sequence is TGTGCCAGAAGTTTAGTGGCGTGGAGAGGGAACACTGAAGCTTTCCTT. This sequence encodes CARSLVAWRGNTEAFL.

About this clonotype: A junction boundary mismatches the germline segment, possibly from a read error. The chain is built from TRBV9 and TRBJ1-2; 8 positions match TRBD1. Germline values: CDR1 SGDLS, CDR2 YYNGEE. The CDR3 is 16 residues long. The CDR3 loop reads CVSSVGGAGGIYGYTF. Written as DNA, the CDR3 is TGTGTCAGCAGCGTAGGGGGGGCAGGGGGCATCTATGGCTACACCTTC.

In its sample, this clonotype was seen many times. For the CDR3, the DNA is TGTGCCAGCAGTGAAGTTGGGACCCAGTACTTC. Protein sequence: CASSEVGTQYF. The chain links TRBV6-1 to TRBJ2-5; D uncertain. V was cut by 1 base and J by 7 bases, with 4 bases left in between. CDR3 length: 11 residues. Germline-derived CDR1 and CDR2 are MNHNS and SASEGT.

This clonotype was seen at least ten times. V is TRBV7-8 and J is TRBJ2-7, with D perhaps matching TRBD1 (5 bases). CDR1 and CDR2 from the germline V gene are SGHVS and FQNEAQ. The CDR3 is 15 amino acids. Deletions cut 5 bases from V and 6 bases from J, with 20 bases between. The CDR3 spells CASSPLNSAGPEQYF. CDR3 DNA sequence: TGTGCCAGCAGCCCTCTTAATTCGGCAGGGCCCGAGCAGTACTTC.

This clonotype counts as medium-sized. The chain is built from TRBV6-1 and TRBJ2-1; D unclear. This CDR3 is built from 14 residues. The germline V gene encodes CDR1 MNHNS and CDR2 SASEGT. V was trimmed by 7 bases and J by 9 bases, leaving 19 bases between them. The CDR3 nucleotides read TGTGCCAGCACGCCCAGTCCCTCTTTGCGTGAGCAGTTCTTC. It translates to CASTPSPSLREQFF.

This clonotype was seen at least ten times. This chain links TRBV20-1 with TRBJ1-1; D not certain. This CDR3 has 13 amino acids. V was clipped by 1 base and J by 7 bases, with 13 bases between them. In germline, CDR1 is DFQATT, CDR2 SNEGSKA (reference sequence). The CDR3 spells CSARAETSGEAFF. The CDR3 nucleotides are TGCAGTGCTAGAGCCGAGACATCGGGTGAAGCTTTCTTT.

This clonotype showed up many times. The rearrangement uses TRBV14 and TRBJ2-1, with D possibly TRBD1 on 6 matching bases. Per germline, CDR1 SGHDN and CDR2 FVKESK. Trimming pared 4 bases from V and 4 bases from J, leaving 17 bases between. The CDR3 runs 16 residues. The CDR3 reads CASSPGTSTTYNEQFF. The DNA for the CDR3 is TGTGCCAGCAGCCCCGGGACAAGCACGACGTACAATGAGCAGTTCTTC.